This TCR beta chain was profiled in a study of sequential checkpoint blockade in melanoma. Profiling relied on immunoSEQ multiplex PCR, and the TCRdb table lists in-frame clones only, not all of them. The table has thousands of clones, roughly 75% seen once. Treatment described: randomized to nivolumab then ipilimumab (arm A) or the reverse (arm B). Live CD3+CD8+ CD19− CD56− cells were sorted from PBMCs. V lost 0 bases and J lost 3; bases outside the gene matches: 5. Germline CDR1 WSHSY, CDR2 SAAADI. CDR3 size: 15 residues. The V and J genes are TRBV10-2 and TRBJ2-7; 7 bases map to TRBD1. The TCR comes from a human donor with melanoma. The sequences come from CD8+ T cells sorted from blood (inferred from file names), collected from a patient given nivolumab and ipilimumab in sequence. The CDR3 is CASSESMAGGYEQYF. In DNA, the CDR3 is TGCGCCAGCAGTGAGTCGATGGCAGGGGGCTACGAGCAGTACTTC.